Presented here are 7 T cell receptor beta chains from one specimen sequenced in a study of post-analysis software for immune sequencing data. Study outcomes and limitations: With TRBV5-6, TRBV5-1 and TRBV20-1 included, about five TRBV segments were more frequent in patients than in controls.

Carried by the TCR beta cDNA libraries were unique molecular identifiers. TCRdb called the PCR reads again in MiXCR, with one record for every CDR3 protein. The table has hundreds of thousands of distinct CDR3 sequences, 25% to 30% seen once. Antigens of these TCRs are unknown. Material: blood. The receptor set was obtained from a girl aged 5-17 years with multiple sclerosis.

This clonotype was observed a few times. The chain couples TRBV6-2 or TRBV6-3 to TRBJ2-7, with TRBD1 matching over 8 bases. V shed 2 bases, J shed 0 bases, and the junction held 15 bases outside the gene matches. The CDR3 is 19 amino acids. Per the germline V gene, CDR1 is MNHEY and CDR2 is SVGEGT. The CDR3 DNA is TGTGCCAGCAGTTACCCCAACCCACCCCCGGACAGGGTCTCCTACGAGCAGTACTTC. The encoded protein is CASSYPNPPPDRVSYEQYF.

The chain recombines TRBV7-2 with TRBJ2-7; D not resolved. V was shortened by 5 bases and J by 0 bases, with 14 bases between the two germline ends. The CDR3 spans 15 residues. From germline, CDR1 is SGHTA and CDR2 FQGNSA. CDR3 protein: CASSNRGRPSYEQYF. Here the CDR3 DNA reads TGTGCCAGCAGCAACAGAGGCAGGCCCTCCTACGAGCAGTACTTC.

This chain connects TRBV4-3 to TRBJ2-4; 11 nucleotides line up with TRBD1. V lost 4 bases to trimming and J lost 2 bases; unmatched junction nucleotides: 13. The CDR3 extends over 19 amino acids. Germline lookup yields CDR1 LGHNA and CDR2 YSLEER. The CDR3 DNA follows: TGCGCCAGCAGCCCGGACAGGGGGCGATGGATAGGACCCAAAAACATTCAGTACTTC. This sequence encodes CASSPDRGRWIGPKNIQYF.

This clonotype has just a few counts. V and J are TRBV28 and TRBJ2-7; D call uncertain. This CDR3 spans 15 amino acids. Per the germline V gene, CDR1 is MDHEN and CDR2 is SYDVKM. V lost 6 bases to trimming and J lost 2 bases, with 17 bases between them. CDR3 coding DNA: TGTGCCAGCAGACTACGATTCGCGGCTCCCTACGAGCAGTACTTC. Translation gives CASRLRFAAPYEQYF.

A word on this clonotype: No DNA is shown, since the ends of the CDR3 on it are uncertain; the CDR3 is the one TCRdb lists. The chain employs TRBV21-1 and TRBJ1-5; the table's TRBD1 call for D was not verified on the DNA. TRBV21-1 corresponds to a pseudogene. The CDR3 extends over 18 residues, inclusive of both ends. The CDR3 loop reads CASSQGWGTGICNQPQHF.

This clonotype has more than one count but fewer than ten. The chain uses TRBV9 and TRBJ1-4, with D possibly being TRBD1 (5 bases). Germline lookup yields CDR1 SGDLS and CDR2 YYNGEE. This CDR3 is 16 amino acids long. Trimming left V 0 bases short and J 8 bases short, with 17 bases between. CDR3 residues: CASSVGGAQPGEKLFF. Here the CDR3 DNA reads TGTGCCAGCAGCGTAGGAGGGGCCCAACCGGGGGAAAAACTGTTTTTT.

This chain uses TRBV4-3 with TRBJ1-1; no firm D call. Germline loops: CDR1 LGHNA, CDR2 YSLEER. The V gene lost 4 bases and the J gene lost 6 bases, with 12 bases spanning the gap. The CDR3 covers 13 residues. For the CDR3, the DNA is TGCGCCAGCAGCCCCTATAGGCGCGCTGAAGCTTTCTTT. This codes for CASSPYRRAEAFF.